The next 4 T cell receptor beta chains were all read from a single sample in a study of shared clonotypes between healthy human individuals. Profiled with immunoSEQ multiplex PCR; TCRdb holds only in-frame clones, not every one. Of some 2,100,000 clones listed, almost 96% are singletons. The sequenced material came from naive CD4+ T cells sorted from blood. As to subset: CD45RA+ positively selected. The receptors here all came from a man between 18 and 35 years old in good health.

The J gene is TRBJ2-7, the V gene TRBV5-4; D ambiguous. This CDR3 region has 13 residues. Per the germline V gene, CDR1 is SGHNT and CDR2 is YYREEE (reference sequence). V was shortened by 4 bases and J by 1 base, with 9 bases between the two germline ends. The CDR3 DNA reads as TGTGCCAGCAGCCCGGCGGCTTCCTACGAGCAGTACTTC. It yields the protein CASSPAASYEQYF.

The chain combines TRBV5-1 with TRBJ2-1; 10 bases agree with TRBD1. V lost 4 bases, J lost 4 bases, and 5 bases stayed unmatched. The germline V gene has CDR1 SGHRS and CDR2 YFSETQ. This CDR3 comprises 15 residues. CDR3 sequence (DNA): TGCGCCAGCAGCCAGACAGGGGGCGATTACAATGAGCAGTTCTTC. This sequence encodes CASSQTGGDYNEQFF. Looking up the rest from reference TRBV5-1 and TRBJ2-1 gives the full variable domain: KAGVTQTPRYLIKTRGQQVTLSCSPISGHRSVSWYQQTPGQGLQFLFEYFSETQRNKGNFPGRFSGRQFSNSRSEMNVSTLELGDSALYLCASSQTGGDYNEQFFGPGTRLTVL.

The chain links TRBV28 to TRBJ1-1; no clear D gene. V dropped 6 bases and J dropped 11 bases, with 16 bases sitting between them. The CDR3 runs to 12 residues. CDR1 is MDHEN and CDR2 is SYDVKM in the germline V gene. The CDR3 spells CASRSSTGRAFF. The CDR3 DNA sequence: TGTGCCAGCAGGTCCTCCACGGGGAGGGCTTTCTTT.

V gene TRBV5-4 combines with J gene TRBJ2-5, with D possibly TRBD1 on 6 matching bases. This CDR3 has 14 residues. The germline gives CDR1 SGHNT, CDR2 YYREEE (reference sequence). The V end was cut by 2 bases, the J end by 5 bases, with 13 bases between. The CDR3 DNA is TGTGCCAGCAGCTTACAGGGCAAGGGGGAGACCCAGTACTTC. Translating gives CASSLQGKGETQYF.